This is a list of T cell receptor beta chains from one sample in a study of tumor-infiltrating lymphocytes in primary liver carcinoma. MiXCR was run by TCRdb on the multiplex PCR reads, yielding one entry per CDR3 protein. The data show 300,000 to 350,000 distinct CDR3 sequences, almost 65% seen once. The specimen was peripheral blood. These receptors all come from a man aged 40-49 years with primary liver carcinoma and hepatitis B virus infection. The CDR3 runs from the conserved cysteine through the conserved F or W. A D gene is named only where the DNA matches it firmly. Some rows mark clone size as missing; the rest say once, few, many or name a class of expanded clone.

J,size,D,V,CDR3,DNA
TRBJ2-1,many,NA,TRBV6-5,CASSYEFNSYNEQFF,TGTGCCAGCAGTTACGAGTTTAACTCCTACAATGAGCAGTTCTTC
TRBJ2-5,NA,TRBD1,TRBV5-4,CASSPPTGQIQETQYF,TGTGCCAGCAGCCCCCCCACGGGACAGATACAAGAGACCCAGTACTTC
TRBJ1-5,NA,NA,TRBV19,CASSAWSTGNQPQHF,TGTGCCAGTAGCGCATGGTCTACGGGCAATCAGCCCCAGCATTTT
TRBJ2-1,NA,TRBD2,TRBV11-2,CANSPGLAGGSYNEQFF,TGTGCCAATAGCCCGGGACTAGCGGGAGGGTCCTACAATGAGCAGTTCTTC
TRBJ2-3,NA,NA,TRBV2,CASGGGITDTQYF,TGTGCCAGCGGTGGGGGTATCACAGATACGCAGTATTTT
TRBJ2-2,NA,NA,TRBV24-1,CATSDFRGNTGELFF,TGTGCCACCAGCGATTTTCGCGGGAACACCGGGGAGCTGTTTTTT
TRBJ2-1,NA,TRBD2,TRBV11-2,CASSLVTSVGEQLF,TGTGCCAGCAGCTTAGTGACTAGCGTTGGTGAGCAGCTCTTC
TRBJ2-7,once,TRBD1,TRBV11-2,CAGRPKLQGRTYEQYF,TGTGCCGGCAGACCCAAACTACAGGGGCGAACCTACGAGCAGTACTTC
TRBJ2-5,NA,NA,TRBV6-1,CACREGGSETQYF,TGTGCCTGCAGGGAGGGGGGTAGCGAGACCCAGTACTTC
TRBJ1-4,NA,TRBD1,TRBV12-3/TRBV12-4,CASSYILGQGNEELFF,TGTGCCAGTAGTTACATCCTGGGACAGGGTAATGAAGAACTGTTTTTT
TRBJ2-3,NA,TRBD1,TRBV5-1,CASSNWTGPADTRYF,TGCGCCAGCAGTAATTGGACAGGGCCCGCAGATACGCGGTACTTT
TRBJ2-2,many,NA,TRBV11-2,CASSLQGPGELFF,TGTGCCAGCAGCTTACAGGGACCCGGGGAGCTGTTTTTT
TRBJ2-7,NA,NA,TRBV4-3,CASSQDRTRSEQYF,TGCGCCAGCAGCCAAGACCGGACTCGAAGCGAGCAGTACTTC
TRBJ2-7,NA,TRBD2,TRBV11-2,CASSSGTTGYEQYF,TGTGCCAGTAGCTCTGGGACTACTGGCTACGAGCAGTACTTC
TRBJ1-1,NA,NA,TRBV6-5,CASSYSDGQRAVYTEAFF,TGTGCCAGCAGTTACTCGGATGGACAGAGGGCAGTTTACACTGAAGCTTTCTTT
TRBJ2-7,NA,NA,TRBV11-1,CASSPKTLTYEQYF,TGTGCCAGCAGCCCGAAGACTCTAACCTACGAGCAGTACTTC
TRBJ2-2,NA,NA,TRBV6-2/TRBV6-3,CASTPGPSGGELFF,TGTGCCAGCACCCCTGGGCCATCTGGAGGGGAGCTGTTTTTT
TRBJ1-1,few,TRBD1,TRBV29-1,CSVAGGWNTEAFF,TGCAGCGTGGCAGGGGGCTGGAACACTGAAGCTTTCTTT
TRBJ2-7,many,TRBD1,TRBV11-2,CASSKRRDRASYEQYF,TGTGCCAGCAGTAAACGGAGGGACAGGGCCTCCTACGAGCAGTACTTC
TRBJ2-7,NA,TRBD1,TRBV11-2,CASSLRLWGQGASVQYF,TGTGCCAGCAGCTTAAGGTTGTGGGGCCAGGGGGCCAGCGTTCAGTACTTC